Listed below are T cell receptor beta chains from one sample, sequenced in a study of cytomegalovirus exposure and HLA in healthy donors. Generated by immunoSEQ multiplex PCR, the TCRdb table keeps only in-frame clones and is missing some. Among around 120,000 clones listed, approximately 72% were seen once. The sample consisted of PBMCs. The receptors were sampled from a woman between 45 and 60 years old in good health and CMV-seropositive. Both conserved end residues are part of each CDR3. D genes are given only for firm matches. Not all rows give a size; the values are once, few, many and, for expanded clones, a class.

>TRBV5-1|.|TRBD2|TRBJ2-1|19
CASSLEGTTDESSYNEQFF
TGCGCCAGCAGCTTGGAGGGGACTACTGATGAGAGCTCCTACAATGAGCAGTTCTTC
>TRBV4-1|.|.|TRBJ1-4|16
CASRYDWGRANEKLFF
TGCGCCAGCAGATATGATTGGGGGAGGGCGAATGAAAAACTGTTTTTT
>TRBV27|few|.|TRBJ2-3|15
CASSRMWGRTDTQYF
TGTGCCAGCAGTCGAATGTGGGGGCGCACAGATACGCAGTATTTT
>TRBV7-2|.|.|TRBJ2-1|12
CASRNSLGEQFF
TGTGCCAGCAGAAATAGCCTAGGTGAGCAGTTCTTC
>TRBV6-5|once|TRBD2|TRBJ2-7|15
CASRQGLAAPYEQYF
TGTGCCAGCAGACAGGGACTAGCCGCACCCTACGAGCAGTACTTC
>TRBV2|.|.|TRBJ1-2|16
CASSEGGPATNYGYTF
TGTGCCAGCAGTGAAGGTGGGCCGGCGACTAACTATGGCTACACCTTC
>TRBV5-1|few|.|TRBJ1-2|14
CASSLSTGDGGYTF
TGCGCCAGCAGCTTGTCTACGGGTGATGGTGGCTACACCTTC
>TRBV5-4|.|.|TRBJ2-7|12
CASSPGGAEQYF
TGTGCCAGCAGCCCGGGTGGGGCCGAGCAGTACTTC
>TRBV7-9|few|.|TRBJ1-1|11
CASTSGTEAFF
TGTGCCAGCACATCGGGCACTGAAGCTTTCTTT
>TRBV14|.|.|TRBJ1-1|14
CASSQTTGYTEAFF
TGTGCCAGCAGCCAAACCACAGGGTACACTGAAGCTTTCTTT
>TRBV30|.|TRBD1|TRBJ1-2|12
CACRQGGHGYTF
TGTGCCTGTAGACAGGGAGGACATGGCTACACCTTC